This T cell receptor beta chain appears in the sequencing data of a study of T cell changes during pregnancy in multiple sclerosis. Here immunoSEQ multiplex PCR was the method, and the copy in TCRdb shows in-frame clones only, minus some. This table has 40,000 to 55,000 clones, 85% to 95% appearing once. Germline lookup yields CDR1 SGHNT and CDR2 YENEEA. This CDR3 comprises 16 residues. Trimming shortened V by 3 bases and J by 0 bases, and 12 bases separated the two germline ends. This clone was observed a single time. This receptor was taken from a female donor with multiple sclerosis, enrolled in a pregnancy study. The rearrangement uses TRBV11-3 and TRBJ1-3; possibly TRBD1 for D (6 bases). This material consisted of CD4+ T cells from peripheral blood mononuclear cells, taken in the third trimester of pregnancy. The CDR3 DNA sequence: TGTGCCAGCAGCTTTCCGGGACACTTCTCTGGAAACACCATATATTTT. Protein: CASSFPGHFSGNTIYF.